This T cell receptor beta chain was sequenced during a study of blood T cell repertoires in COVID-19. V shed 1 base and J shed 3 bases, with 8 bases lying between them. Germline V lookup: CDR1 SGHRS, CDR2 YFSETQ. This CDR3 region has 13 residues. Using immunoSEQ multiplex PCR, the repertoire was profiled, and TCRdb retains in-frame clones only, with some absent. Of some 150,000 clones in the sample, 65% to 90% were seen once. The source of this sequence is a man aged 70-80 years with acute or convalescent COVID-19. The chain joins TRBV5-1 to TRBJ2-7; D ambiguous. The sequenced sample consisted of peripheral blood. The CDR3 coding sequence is TGCGCCAGCAGCTTGACGGCGGACTACGAGCAGTACTTC. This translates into CASSLTADYEQYF.